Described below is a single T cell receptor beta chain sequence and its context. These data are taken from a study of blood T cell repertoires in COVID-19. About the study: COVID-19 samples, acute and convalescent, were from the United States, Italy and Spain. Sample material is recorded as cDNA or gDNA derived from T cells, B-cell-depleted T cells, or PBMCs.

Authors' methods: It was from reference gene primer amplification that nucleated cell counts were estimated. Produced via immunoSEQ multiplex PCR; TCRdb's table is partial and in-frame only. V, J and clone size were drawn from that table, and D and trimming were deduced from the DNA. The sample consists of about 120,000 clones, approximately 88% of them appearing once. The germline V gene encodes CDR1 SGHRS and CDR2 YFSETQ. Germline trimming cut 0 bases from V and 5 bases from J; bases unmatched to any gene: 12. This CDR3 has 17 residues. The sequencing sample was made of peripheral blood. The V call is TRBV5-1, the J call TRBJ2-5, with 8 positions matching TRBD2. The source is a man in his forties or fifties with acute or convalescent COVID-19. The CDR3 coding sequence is TGCGCCAGCAGCTTGGCAGGCTCTAGCGGGCCGTGGGAGACCCAGTACTTC. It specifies CASSLAGSSGPWETQYF. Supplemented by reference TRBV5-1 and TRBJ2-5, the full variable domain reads KAGVTQTPRYLIKTRGQQVTLSCSPISGHRSVSWYQQTPGQGLQFLFEYFSETQRNKGNFPGRFSGRQFSNSRSEMNVSTLELGDSALYLCASSLAGSSGPWETQYFGPGTRLLVL.